This T cell receptor beta chain was documented in a study of CD8 T cells in ankylosing spondylitis. Regarding the study as a whole: Made up of eight highly homologous variants, a TCR beta motif appeared characteristic of ankylosing spondylitis blood.

TCRdb reprocessed the 5' RACE reads with MiXCR, giving one entry per CDR3 protein. The sample holds about 360,000 distinct CDR3 sequences, under 15% seen once. V lost 2 bases, J lost 5 bases, and 8 bases stayed unmatched. Germline CDR1 MGHRA, CDR2 YSYEKL. The CDR3 runs 17 residues. This clonotype was counted between two and nine times. Its antigen is as yet unknown. This sequence was found in a male donor with ankylosing spondylitis or in good health (not recorded which). The rearrangement uses TRBV4-1 and TRBJ2-3; 12 nucleotides line up with TRBD2. Specimen: blood, either unsorted or a sorted T cell fraction (not recorded which). The CDR3 bases are TGCGCCAGCAGCCAAACCCTAGCGGGAGGGAAGGGAGATACGCAGTATTTT. Its protein product is CASSQTLAGGKGDTQYF.